The rows below give T cell receptor beta chains drawn from one sample of a study of shared clonotypes between healthy human individuals. The table came from immunoSEQ multiplex PCR; TCRdb's copy has only in-frame clones and leaves some out. Here the sample spans about 2.4 million clones, 85% to 95% being singletons. The sample consisted of naive CD4+ T cells sorted from blood. These receptors were collected from a man aged 18 to 30 in good health. Both conserved end residues are part of each CDR3. The D gene is left open where the match is weak. Where a row states a size, it is once, few, many or the class of an expanded clone; other rows omit it.

v_call	d_call	j_call	clone_size	cdr3_aa	cdr3_nt
TRBV10-3	-	TRBJ1-1	-	CAISVRRDGEMNTEAFF	TGTGCCATCAGTGTGAGAAGGGACGGGGAAATGAACACTGAAGCTTTCTTT
TRBV2	TRBD1	TRBJ2-7	once	CASTQGAYEQYF	TGTGCCAGCACGCAGGGGGCTTACGAGCAGTACTTC
TRBV11-2	-	TRBJ2-5	-	CASSPGTKTGETQYF	TGTGCCAGCAGCCCCGGGACGAAAACGGGGGAGACCCAGTACTTC
TRBV23-1	-	TRBJ1-5	-	CASSQCQPQHF	TGCGCCAGCAGTCAGTGTCAGCCCCAGCATTTT
TRBV18	TRBD1	TRBJ1-4	-	CASSLGTGINEKLFF	TGTGCCAGCTCACTAGGGACAGGCATTAATGAAAAACTGTTTTTT
TRBV18	-	TRBJ2-5	-	CASSPGTLYQETQYF	TGTGCCAGCTCACCAGGGACACTGTACCAAGAGACCCAGTACTTC
TRBV5-1	-	TRBJ2-7	-	CASSLGLNKPSEQYF	TGCGCCAGCAGCTTAGGACTGAACAAGCCCTCCGAGCAGTACTTC
TRBV11-2	-	TRBJ2-5	-	CASSLVSVPTLETQYF	TGTGCCAGCAGCTTAGTTTCGGTACCAACTTTGGAGACCCAGTACTTC
TRBV11-2	-	TRBJ1-1	-	CASSLVSGSATEAFF	TGTGCCAGCAGCTTAGTCTCAGGGTCCGCCACTGAAGCTTTCTTT
TRBV2	TRBD2	TRBJ2-3	-	CASSSLAGGRDTQYF	TGTGCCAGCAGTTCCTTAGCGGGGGGCAGGGATACGCAGTATTTT
TRBV6-5	-	TRBJ2-1	-	CASSYLAGSYEQFF	TGTGCCAGCAGTTACTTGGCGGGATCGTATGAGCAGTTCTTC
TRBV5-1	TRBD1	TRBJ2-4	-	CASSLVRDSKDKNIQYF	TGCGCCAGCAGCTTGGTCCGGGACAGTAAAGACAAAAACATTCAGTACTTC
TRBV19	-	TRBJ1-5	-	CASSIGPVEPQHF	TGTGCCAGTAGTATCGGGCCTGTGGAGCCCCAGCATTTT
TRBV5-1	-	TRBJ2-1	once	CASSSLLELRPAPEQFF	TGCGCCAGCAGCTCCCTCTTAGAATTGCGACCCGCGCCTGAGCAGTTCTTC
TRBV19	-	TRBJ2-3	-	CASSANTHREGTDTQYF	TGTGCCAGTAGTGCGAACACCCATAGAGAGGGCACAGATACGCAGTATTTT
TRBV19	-	TRBJ2-1	-	CASTRRLDNEQFF	TGTGCCAGTACTAGGAGGCTAGACAATGAGCAGTTCTTC
TRBV5-5	TRBD2	TRBJ2-3	-	CASSLGASGLGDTQYF	TGTGCCAGCAGCTTAGGCGCTAGCGGGCTGGGAGATACGCAGTATTTT
TRBV30	TRBD1	TRBJ1-5	-	CAWSVDRERQPQHF	TGTGCCTGGAGTGTGGACAGGGAGAGACAGCCCCAGCATTTT
TRBV5-8	-	TRBJ2-6	-	CASSLVRRGPTGANVLTF	TGTGCCAGCAGCTTGGTACGGCGGGGACCGACTGGGGCCAACGTCCTGACTTTC
TRBV19	-	TRBJ2-3	-	CASSAQGQADTQYF	TGTGCCAGTAGTGCCCAGGGGCAGGCAGATACGCAGTATTTT
TRBV7-9	-	TRBJ2-3	once	CASSATGVDTQYF	TGTGCCAGCAGCGCCACCGGGGTGGATACGCAGTATTTT
TRBV5-1	TRBD2	TRBJ2-5	-	CASSLWTSGPRAQYF	TGCGCCAGCAGCTTATGGACTAGCGGGCCTCGGGCCCAGTACTTC
TRBV19	TRBD2	TRBJ2-7	-	CASSTNPGGPYEQYF	TGTGCCAGTAGTACCAACCCGGGGGGGCCCTACGAGCAGTACTTC
TRBV7-2	-	TRBJ1-5	-	CASSSERGEPQHF	TGTGCCAGCAGCTCCGAAAGGGGGGAGCCCCAGCATTTT
TRBV19	-	TRBJ2-7	-	CASSVQVSSYEQYF	TGTGCCAGTAGTGTACAGGTGAGCTCCTACGAGCAGTACTTC
TRBV6-5	TRBD2	TRBJ2-1	-	CASSRLAGGGNEQFF	TGTGCCAGCAGCCGACTAGCGGGGGGTGGGAATGAGCAGTTCTTC
TRBV5-1	-	TRBJ2-7	-	CASKLAAAGQQYEQYF	TGCGCCAGCAAATTAGCAGCGGCGGGACAACAATACGAGCAGTACTTC
TRBV6-5	-	TRBJ1-2	-	CASREVSHYGYTF	TGTGCCAGCAGGGAGGTCAGTCACTATGGCTACACCTTC
TRBV12-1	-	TRBJ1-6	-	CASSHDRADNSPLHF	TGTGCCAGCAGCCACGACAGGGCGGATAATTCACCCCTCCACTTT
TRBV5-1	TRBD2	TRBJ2-5	-	CASSLELAGGWQETQYF	TGCGCCAGCAGCTTGGAACTAGCGGGAGGCTGGCAAGAGACCCAGTACTTC
TRBV14	-	TRBJ1-1	-	CASSRQLKNTEAFF	TGTGCCAGCAGCCGACAGCTCAAGAACACTGAAGCTTTCTTT
TRBV6-6	TRBD1	TRBJ2-7	-	CASNLHRDRGKYEQYF	TGTGCCAGCAACCTACACCGGGACAGGGGGAAGTACGAGCAGTACTTC
TRBV7-2	TRBD2	TRBJ2-1	once	CASSYRVSAGLADYNEQFF	TGTGCCAGCAGCTACAGGGTTTCGGCGGGACTAGCGGACTACAATGAGCAGTTCTTC
TRBV30	TRBD1	TRBJ1-2	-	CAWSQDRKGGYTF	TGTGCCTGGAGTCAGGACAGGAAGGGTGGCTACACCTTC
TRBV7-9	TRBD1	TRBJ1-3	-	CASIMTGGFGNTIYF	TGTGCCAGCATCATGACAGGGGGCTTTGGAAACACCATATATTTT
TRBV27	-	TRBJ1-5	-	CASSLSRGEAQHF	TGTGCCAGCAGTTTATCACGGGGTGAGGCCCAGCATTTT
TRBV19	TRBD1	TRBJ2-7	-	CASSMDRSSYEQYF	TGTGCCAGTAGTATGGACAGGTCCTCCTACGAGCAGTACTTC
TRBV6-4	-	TRBJ2-7	-	CASSDSESDTSGQSYEQYF	TGTGCCAGCAGTGACTCAGAGTCGGATACGTCAGGACAATCCTACGAGCAGTACTTC
TRBV7-3	TRBD1	TRBJ2-1	-	CASSQTGTGVGNEQFF	TGTGCCAGCAGCCAAACCGGGACAGGGGTCGGGAATGAGCAGTTCTTC
TRBV10-2	-	TRBJ2-7	-	CASSEAGSYEQYF	TGCGCCAGCAGTGAGGCGGGCTCCTACGAGCAGTACTTC
TRBV9	-	TRBJ2-5	-	CASSVVERETQYF	TGTGCCAGCAGCGTAGTGGAGCGGGAGACCCAGTACTTC
TRBV10-1	-	TRBJ2-3	-	CASQDSGTDTQYF	TGCGCCAGCCAAGACAGCGGCACAGATACGCAGTATTTT
TRBV2	-	TRBJ1-1	-	CASSELTPRGNTEAFF	TGTGCCAGCAGTGAACTGACACCCAGGGGGAACACTGAAGCTTTCTTT
TRBV9	-	TRBJ1-5	-	CASSVGKQENQPQHF	TGTGCCAGCAGCGTAGGGAAACAGGAGAATCAGCCCCAGCATTTT
TRBV2	TRBD1	TRBJ1-2	-	CASSERRQGAGGYTF	TGTGCCAGCAGTGAGCGGAGACAGGGGGCTGGTGGCTACACCTTC
TRBV30	-	TRBJ2-2	-	CAWSTPHLGSGELFF	TGTGCCTGGAGTACCCCGCACCTCGGGTCCGGGGAGCTGTTTTTT
TRBV19	-	TRBJ2-2	-	CASSWLADSTNTGELFF	TGTGCCAGTAGTTGGCTTGCGGACAGCACGAACACCGGGGAGCTGTTTTTT
TRBV10-1	TRBD1	TRBJ2-7	-	CASSESGTALYEQYF	TGCGCCAGCAGTGAGTCGGGGACAGCCCTCTACGAGCAGTACTTC
TRBV2	-	TRBJ1-4	-	CASSGQSATNEKLFF	TGTGCCAGCAGCGGACAGTCTGCAACTAATGAAAAACTGTTTTTT
TRBV11-2	TRBD1	TRBJ1-4	-	CASKQGAANEKLFF	TGTGCCAGCAAACAGGGGGCAGCTAATGAAAAACTGTTTTTT
TRBV5-4	TRBD1	TRBJ1-6	few	CASSMDRGIGNSPLHF	TGTGCCAGCAGCATGGACAGGGGAATAGGCAATTCACCCCTCCACTTT
TRBV6-1	TRBD1	TRBJ1-2	once	CASTRDRGDYTF	TGTGCCAGCACCCGGGACAGGGGTGACTACACCTTC
TRBV5-1	-	TRBJ1-3	-	CASSLGYGNTIYF	TGCGCCAGCAGCTTGGGATATGGAAACACCATATATTTT